These 10 T cell receptor beta chains were all obtained from the same sample, sequenced in a study of CD8+ T cells in alopecia areata. The pooled cutaneous lymph node cells were sorted using several markers (CD4, CD8alpha, NKG2D, NKG2ACE and others). Following extraction, RNA underwent reverse transcription to cDNA, which served as the sequencing template. Some clones are missing from TCRdb's copy, which holds only in-frame ones; the method was immunoSEQ multiplex PCR. This repertoire holds 200,000 to 300,000 clones, and none appear only once. Specimen: CD4+ T cells sorted from a lymph node. These receptors were collected from a C3H/HeJ mouse with alopecia areata. For the strain, the MHC haplotype given is H2-k.

This clone turned up a few times. Here the gene names and germline are mouse. The CDR3 extends 4 residues past the end of the read, so its final part is completed from the germline J gene. This sequence joins TRBV1 and TRBJ2-7; TRBD2 is a possible D gene (6 bases). Per germline, CDR1 NSQYPW and CDR2 LRSPGD (reference sequence). CDR3 length equals 14 residues. The CDR3 region is CTCSADRGLNEQYF. Incomplete CDR3 DNA: TGCACCTGCAGTGCAGATCGCGGACTGAAT.

Comments on this clone: Each gene name is a mouse one. The read stops 3 residues short of the end of the CDR3; the missing end is completed from the germline J gene. The J gene is TRBJ1-6, the V gene TRBV19, with 11 bases that match TRBD1. TRBJ1-6 is an ORF, with its function uncertain. CDR1 FNHDT and CDR2 SITEND come from the germline V gene (reference sequence). J was trimmed by 3 bases and V by 4 bases; bases with no gene match: 6. There are 17 residues in the CDR3. The chain's CDR3 is CASSGRDRGVYNSPLYF. The CDR3 DNA, read in part, is TGTGCCAGCAGTGGCCGGGACAGGGGGGTCTATAATTCGCCC.

Comment on this clone: Genes and germline are mouse. The same CDR3 also results from other DNA sequences found in this sample. The CDR3 reads CASSPTANTGQLYF. CDR3 DNA (partial): TGTGCCAGCTCCCCGACAGCAAACACCGGG. The chain joins TRBV12-1 to TRBJ2-2; tentatively, D is TRBD1 (5 bases). The missing CDR3 end, 4 residues past where the read stops, is filled in from the germline J gene. Germline V CDR1 and CDR2: SGHSN, HYEKVE. CDR3 length: 14 residues. Trimming removed 4 bases at V and 0 bases at J, with 8 bases between.

About this clone itself: Gene names refer to mouse genes. The missing CDR3 end, 4 residues past where the read stops, is filled in from the germline J gene. The rearrangement links TRBV1 to TRBJ2-1; 7 bases are shared with TRBD1. The CDR3 has 16 residues. Germline values: CDR1 NSQYPW, CDR2 LRSPGD (reference sequence). V trimming: 2 bases; J trimming: 0 bases; junction bases outside the gene matches: 4. The CDR3 spells CTCSARRGFNYAEQFF. The sequenced CDR3 bases are TGCACCTGCAGTGCACGCAGGGGGTTTAACTATGCT.

This clone turned up a few times. Just one base apart from a much larger clone, this may be a read error. Genes here carry mouse names. The DNA ends 4 residues before the CDR3 does, and the rest of the CDR3 is filled in from the germline J gene. The chain joins TRBV5 to TRBJ2-1; perhaps TRBD2 as D (6 bases). The CDR3 has 13 residues. Trimming cost V 1 base and J 5 bases, with 6 bases left between them. Germline V gives CDR1 LGHNA, CDR2 YNLKQL (reference sequence). CDR3 DNA (partial): TGTGCCAGCAGCCAAGGGGGGGATGCT. It codes for CASSQGGDA. The full CDR3 reads CASSQGGDAEQFF.

This clone was seen more than once but under ten times. The gene names given are mouse names. The read ends 3 residues shy of where the CDR3 ends; the end is completed using the germline J gene. This specimen includes other DNA sequences encoding the same CDR3. The rearrangement links TRBV19 to TRBJ1-6, with a weak D call TRBD1 (5 bases). TRBJ1-6 is reported as an ORF; its role is uncertain. Trimming shortened V by 10 bases and J by 3 bases, and 14 bases separated the two germline ends. Germline CDR1 is FNHDT and CDR2 is SITEND (reference sequence). There are 14 residues in the CDR3. The CDR3 is CASSPGGYNSPLYF. CDR3 bases read: TGTGCCTCCTCCCCGGGGGGCTATAATTCGCCC.

This clone was seen more than once but under ten times. Genes and germline are mouse. The DNA ends 4 residues before the CDR3 does, and the rest of the CDR3 is filled in from the germline J gene. The chain has TRBV29 and TRBJ2-1, with 8 bases lining up with TRBD2. V was pared by 6 bases and J by 3 bases, with 1 base of the junction left unmatched. The CDR3 runs to 13 residues. CDR1 is MSHET, CDR2 SYDVDS, per germline. Partial CDR3 DNA: TGTGCTAGCAGCCTGGGGGGCTATGCT. Protein sequence: CASSLGGYA. The full CDR3 protein is CASSLGGYAEQFF.

In the case of this clone: Germline and genes: mouse. The CDR3 end is not reached by the read, which stops 4 residues before it; the germline J gene fills it in. J is TRBJ2-7 and V is TRBV1; 7 nucleotides line up with TRBD2. CDR3 length: 15 amino acids. Germline lookup yields CDR1 NSQYPW and CDR2 LRSPGD (reference sequence). With 1 base clipped from V and 0 bases from J, the junction kept 3 bases outside the gene matches. Incomplete CDR3 DNA: TGCACCTGCAGTGCAGCGACTGGGTACTCCTAT. Residues: CTCSAATGYSY. In full, the CDR3 reads CTCSAATGYSYEQYF.

In the case of this clone: Genes and germline are mouse. Sequencing ends 4 residues short of the CDR3 end; the germline J gene provides the rest. The gene calls are TRBV12-1 and TRBJ1-2, with 8 positions matching TRBD1. This CDR3 has 15 amino acids. The germline V gene has CDR1 SGHSN and CDR2 HYEKVE. V was pared by 2 bases and J by 0 bases, with 4 bases of the junction left unmatched. CDR3 protein: CASSHRTGTNSDYTF. CDR3 DNA (partial): TGTGCCAGCTCTCACCGGACAGGGACAAACTCC.

This clone was found a few times. Gene names are the mouse ones. The read ends 4 residues early relative to the CDR3; the germline J gene fills the gap. The V gene is TRBV14, the J gene TRBJ2-5, with 8 bases identical to TRBD2. Germline trimming cut 7 bases from V and 0 bases from J; bases unmatched to any gene: 4. The length of the CDR3 is 14 residues. Germline-derived CDR1 and CDR2 are SGHDT and FRDEAV. The part of the CDR3 DNA that was read is TGTGCCAGCCGACTGGGGATTAACCAAGAC. The encoded protein is CASRLGINQD. The whole CDR3 is CASRLGINQDTQYF.